Listed here are 30 T cell receptor beta chains from one sample, sequenced in a study of T cell repertoires in cytomegalovirus infection. Antigen specificity for these receptors is unknown. TCRdb reprocessed the reads via MiXCR and lists one record per CDR3 protein. The table lists 300,000 to 400,000 distinct CDR3 sequences, about 28% of them singletons. Sequencing was performed on cultured PBMCs, taken from culture after CMV antigen stimulation. The receptor source for this set is a human donor in good health (CMV status not recorded). Some clones in this sample may be carry-over from other donors' samples.

This clonotype was observed once. The rearrangement joins TRBV20-1 to TRBJ2-7; TRBD1 matches 11 bases. CDR1 is DFQATT and CDR2 is SNEGSKA in the germline V gene (reference sequence). Trimming removed 4 bases from V and 3 bases from J; junction bases left unmatched: 2. The CDR3 covers 13 residues. For the CDR3, the DNA is TGCAGTGCTACGGACAGGGGGCTCTACGAGCAGTACTTC. Translating it yields CSATDRGLYEQYF.

This clonotype appeared a few times. The CDR3 DNA follows: TGTGCCAGTAGTATTCGCCGAAGGAGGAGCTCCTACGAGCAGTACTTC. Its protein product is CASSIRRRRSSYEQYF. The chain links TRBV19 to TRBJ2-7; D is possibly TRBD2 (5 bases). Trimming left V 3 bases short and J 0 bases short, with 15 bases between. Germline CDR1 is LNHDA and CDR2 is SQIVND (reference sequence). The CDR3 loop spans 16 amino acids. The full variable domain, rest sourced from reference TRBV19 and TRBJ2-7, is DGGITQSPKYLFRKEGQNVTLSCEQNLNHDAMYWYRQDPGQGLRLIYYSQIVNDFQKGDIAEGYSVSREKKESFPLTVTSAQKNPTAFYLCASSIRRRRSSYEQYFGPGTRLTVT.

The chain joins TRBV10-3 to TRBJ2-3; no firm D call. This CDR3 region has 14 residues. The V gene's germline CDR1 is ENHRY and CDR2 SYGVKD. The germline V and J ends were trimmed by 7 bases and 0 bases, with 11 bases remaining between them. The CDR3 coding sequence is TGTGCCATCACAGACTTACCTAGCACAGATACGCAGTATTTT. Translated, it gives CAITDLPSTDTQYF.

There are a few counts of this clonotype. V usage is TRBV6-1 and J usage is TRBJ1-2; TRBD1 aligns across 8 bases. With V trimmed by 9 bases and J by 4 bases, 16 bases remained unmatched. The V gene's germline CDR1 is MNHNS and CDR2 SASEGT. There are 16 residues in the CDR3. CDR3 DNA: TGTGCCAGTGACAGGGGCGCTAGTTACCCCGGCTATGGCTACACCTTC. Its protein product is CASDRGASYPGYGYTF.

This clonotype showed up just a few times. The chain combines TRBV7-2 with TRBJ1-2; 7 nucleotides align to TRBD1. V trimming: 1 base; J trimming: 1 base; junction bases outside the gene matches: 3. This CDR3 is built from 15 residues. Germline CDR1 is SGHTA and CDR2 is FQGNSA. This CDR3 reads CASSLGQGFNYGYTF. The CDR3 nucleotides read TGTGCCAGCAGCTTAGGACAGGGTTTTAACTATGGCTACACCTTC.

In its sample, this clonotype was seen a few times. This sequence joins TRBV6-5 and TRBJ1-3; D is undetermined. Germline-derived CDR1 and CDR2 are MNHEY and SVGAGI. V was shortened by 8 bases and J by 0 bases, with 11 bases between the two germline ends. This CDR3 has 14 amino acids. This CDR3 reads CASSLGRSGNTIYF. As DNA, the CDR3 is TGTGCCAGCTCCCTAGGGCGCTCTGGAAACACCATATATTTT.

This clonotype was recorded many times. This sequence joins TRBV7-9 and TRBJ2-1; D not resolved. The CDR3 covers 13 residues. V lost 2 bases and J lost 7, with 9 bases in between. The germline CDR1 and CDR2 sequences are SEHNR and FQNEAQ (reference sequence). CDR3 protein: CASSLIGRNEQFF. The CDR3 coding sequence is TGTGCCAGCAGCTTAATCGGCAGGAATGAGCAGTTCTTC.

This clonotype was seen repeatedly, ten times or more. This rearrangement joins TRBV5-1 to TRBJ1-2; 7 nucleotides match TRBD1. This CDR3 region has 15 residues. The V gene's germline CDR1 is SGHRS and CDR2 YFSETQ. V lost 0 bases, J lost 7 bases, and 9 bases stayed unmatched. The CDR3 protein is CASSLVSGGRAGYTF. CDR3 sequence (DNA): TGCGCCAGCAGCTTGGTGTCAGGGGGGCGTGCTGGCTACACCTTC.

V gene TRBV6-6 combines with J gene TRBJ1-1; TRBD1 agrees at 8 bases. CDR3 length: 14 residues. V was clipped by 0 bases and J by 6 bases; unmatched bases: 3. Germline assignment: CDR1 MNHNY and CDR2 SVGAGI (reference sequence). In DNA, the CDR3 is TGTGCCAGCAGTTACTCGATACAGGGGGCTGAAGCTTTCTTT. Its translation: CASSYSIQGAEAFF.

This clonotype came up a few times. The chain combines TRBV20-1 with TRBJ2-3; 9 bases map to TRBD2. Germline lookup yields CDR1 DFQATT and CDR2 SNEGSKA (reference sequence). V shed 0 bases and J 2 bases; nucleotides not matched to a gene: 6. The CDR3 is 16 amino acids. The CDR3 DNA reads as TGCAGTGCTAGAGACGTAGCGGGGGCCGCCACAGATACGCAGTATTTT. This encodes CSARDVAGAATDTQYF.

The chain is built from TRBV20-1 and TRBJ1-2; 9 nucleotides match TRBD1. CDR1 is DFQATT, CDR2 SNEGSKA, per germline (reference sequence). The CDR3 loop spans 17 amino acids. V gave up 1 base and J gave up 7 bases; unmatched junction bases: 16. The CDR3 bases are TGCAGTGCTAGAGGGGCACAGGGGGCGTTTACCCGGTTTGGCTACACCTTC. Protein: CSARGAQGAFTRFGYTF.

This chain connects TRBV9 to TRBJ1-5, with D possibly being TRBD1 (5 bases). Trimming removed 4 bases at V and 2 bases at J, with 13 bases between. This CDR3 is built from 15 residues. Germline V gene lookup returns CDR1 SGDLS and CDR2 YYNGEE. DNA of the CDR3: TGTGCCAGCAGCCGTGCTCCGACAGGCAATCAGCCCCAGCATTTT. Translated, it gives CASSRAPTGNQPQHF.

This rearrangement joins TRBV30 to TRBJ1-1, with 8 positions matching TRBD1. Germline lookup yields CDR1 GTSNPN and CDR2 SVGIG (reference sequence). Trimming took 5 bases from V and 3 from J; bases not matched to a gene: 2. CDR3 length equals 12 residues. CDR3 loop: CAWLDRDTEAFF. CDR3 bases: TGTGCCTGGTTGGACAGGGACACTGAAGCTTTCTTT.

In the case of this clonotype: This may be a read error: a much more frequent sequence differs by one nucleotide. This chain connects TRBV7-8 to TRBJ1-3; 11 bases match TRBD1. V was pared by 5 bases and J by 1 base, with 4 bases of the junction left unmatched. This CDR3 has 16 residues. Germline assignment: CDR1 SGHVS and CDR2 FQNEAQ. The DNA for the CDR3 is TGTGCCAGCAGCCTGGGACAGGGGGAATCTGGAAACACCATATATTTT. Amino acids: CASSLGQGESGNTIYF.

V is TRBV30 and J is TRBJ1-1; D ambiguous. From germline, CDR1 is GTSNPN and CDR2 SVGIG (reference sequence). The CDR3 consists of 11 residues. V was pared by 2 bases and J by 5 bases, with 6 bases between. The CDR3 nucleotides are TGTGCCTGGAGTTTCCGAACTGAAGCTTTCTTT. Encoded protein: CAWSFRTEAFF.

V is TRBV6-6 and J is TRBJ1-5, with D unclear. Trimming pared 4 bases from V and 3 bases from J, leaving 7 bases between. This CDR3 has 13 amino acids. Germline CDR1 is MNHNY and CDR2 is SVGAGI (reference sequence). The CDR3 region has the DNA TGTGCCAGCAGTTCGCAGGTCAATCAGCCCCAGCATTTT. Its protein product is CASSSQVNQPQHF.

This clonotype was detected ten times or more. The chain employs TRBV7-2 and TRBJ2-7, with 7 positions matching TRBD2. Germline CDR1 is SGHTA and CDR2 is FQGNSA. CDR3 size: 14 residues. V was pared by 5 bases and J by 4 bases, with 8 bases of the junction left unmatched. The DNA of the CDR3 is TGTGCCAGCAGCCCCCGGGACGGGAGGTACGAGCAGTACTTC. Protein sequence: CASSPRDGRYEQYF.

V usage is TRBV7-9 and J usage is TRBJ2-2; 11 bases are a match to TRBD2. The CDR3 spans 18 residues. Trimming took 3 bases from V and 6 from J; bases not matched to a gene: 12. The germline V gene encodes CDR1 SEHNR and CDR2 FQNEAQ (reference sequence). This chain's CDR3 is CASSLGVVLAGDAGELFF. For the CDR3, the DNA is TGTGCCAGCAGCTTGGGTGTGGTACTAGCGGGAGACGCCGGGGAGCTGTTTTTT. The complete variable domain, with remaining parts taken from reference TRBV7-9 and TRBJ2-2, reads DTGVSQNPRHKITKRGQNVTFRCDPISEHNRLYWYRQTLGQGPEFLTYFQNEAQLEKSRLLSDRFSAERPKGSFSTLEIQRTEQGDSAMYLCASSLGVVLAGDAGELFFGEGSRLTVL.

The rearrangement links TRBV7-6 to TRBJ1-6, with D possibly being TRBD1 (5 bases). Looked up from germline, CDR1 is SGHVS and CDR2 is FNYEAQ. This CDR3 region has 15 residues. V was clipped by 4 bases and J by 7 bases, with 14 bases between them. The CDR3 spells CASSSREGRNSPLHF. CDR3 DNA sequence: TGTGCCAGCAGCTCCCGGGAGGGGAGAAATTCACCCCTCCACTTT.

This clonotype was observed at least ten times. The chain joins TRBV7-3 to TRBJ2-3, with TRBD2 matching 11 bases. The CDR3 is made up of 17 amino acids. The J segment lost 0 bases and the V segment lost 3 bases, leaving 5 bases of the junction unmatched. The germline V gene has CDR1 SGHTA and CDR2 FQGTGA. CDR3 DNA sequence: TGTGCCAGCAGCTTCTGGACTAGCGGGCTAAGCACAGATACGCAGTATTTT. Translating it yields CASSFWTSGLSTDTQYF.

This chain connects TRBV6-5 to TRBJ2-1; possible D gene TRBD2, 7 bases. CDR1 is MNHEY and CDR2 is SVGAGI in the germline V gene. V gave up 0 bases and J gave up 5 bases, with 17 bases separating them. This CDR3 has 17 residues. CDR3 region: CASSYSLGGGRHNEQFF. The CDR3, as DNA: TGTGCCAGCAGTTACTCGCTAGGCGGGGGCCGACACAATGAGCAGTTCTTC.

There are a few counts of this clonotype. The chain carries TRBV11-1 and TRBJ2-1, with 9 bases that match TRBD2. Per germline, CDR1 SGHAT and CDR2 FQDESV (reference sequence). This CDR3 has 13 amino acids. V shed 5 bases, J shed 10 bases, and the junction held 6 bases outside the gene matches. DNA for the CDR3: TGTGCCAGCAGCCTGGGACTAGCATTAGAGCAGTTCTTC. Protein sequence: CASSLGLALEQFF.

The genes are TRBV2 and TRBJ1-6; TRBD1 matches 7 bases. J gave up 7 bases and V 6 bases, and 9 bases lay outside the gene matches. This CDR3 is built from 15 residues. In germline, CDR1 is SNHLY, CDR2 FYNNEI. CDR3 loop: CASSKQGLQNSPLHF. CDR3 DNA: TGTGCCAGCAGCAAACAGGGGTTACAAAATTCACCCCTCCACTTT.

CDR3 sequence reads: CASSVRAANTEAFF. CDR3 DNA sequence: TGTGCCAGCTCAGTAAGGGCAGCGAACACTGAAGCTTTCTTT. V usage is TRBV18 and J usage is TRBJ1-1; D call uncertain. V gave up 5 bases and J gave up 1 base, with 11 bases separating them. Germline V CDR1 and CDR2: KGHSH, LQKENI. The CDR3 consists of 14 residues.

This chain connects TRBV7-3 to TRBJ2-7; tentatively, D is TRBD1 (5 bases). CDR3 length equals 14 residues. CDR1 and CDR2 (germline): SGHTA, FQGTGA. With 5 bases removed from V and 6 bases from J, the gap between germline ends came to 17 bases. The CDR3 sequence is CASSTDPTASEQYF. As DNA, the CDR3 is TGTGCCAGCAGCACCGACCCGACAGCCAGCGAGCAGTACTTC.

The chain couples TRBV27 to TRBJ2-1; D may be TRBD1 or TRBD2 (5 bases each). Per germline, CDR1 MNHEY and CDR2 SMNVEV (reference sequence). This CDR3 comprises 15 residues. V was cut by 2 bases and J by 9 bases, with 17 bases left in between. The CDR3 sequence: CASSLGLARGVEQFF. The CDR3 coding sequence is TGTGCCAGCAGTTTAGGGCTAGCCCGAGGGGTTGAGCAGTTCTTC.

This clonotype was seen a few times. The chain recombines TRBV10-3 with TRBJ2-3, with 7 bases identical to TRBD2. CDR1 and CDR2 from the germline V gene are ENHRY and SYGVKD. With 5 bases clipped from V and 3 bases from J, the junction kept 8 bases outside the gene matches. CDR3 size: 15 residues. CDR3 residues: CAISIATSVTDTQYF. CDR3 in DNA: TGTGCCATCAGTATAGCCACTAGCGTGACAGATACGCAGTATTTT.

The rearrangement uses TRBV19 and TRBJ1-6; TRBD1 matches 9 bases. Germline CDR1 LNHDA, CDR2 SQIVND (reference sequence). Trimming removed 4 bases from V and 8 bases from J; junction bases left unmatched: 3. The CDR3 length is 14 residues. CDR3 in amino acids: CASSNGQGYSPLHF. CDR3 sequence (DNA): TGTGCCAGTAGTAATGGACAGGGGTATTCACCCCTCCACTTT.

The chain joins TRBV27 to TRBJ2-7; the D is unclear. The CDR3 contains 13 residues. From germline, CDR1 is MNHEY and CDR2 SMNVEV (reference sequence). Trimming shortened V by 0 bases and J by 3 bases, and 6 bases separated the two germline ends. CDR3 in DNA: TGTGCCAGCAGTTTATCTGCCCACTACGAGCAGTACTTC. Translation gives CASSLSAHYEQYF.

This chain connects TRBV7-9 to TRBJ2-3; D might be TRBD1 (6 bases). CDR1 and CDR2 from the germline V gene are SEHNR and FQNEAQ (reference sequence). This CDR3 contains 15 residues. V lost 8 bases, J lost 6 bases, and 21 bases lay in between. CDR3 in amino acids: CASEPRGQGPDTQYF. The DNA of the CDR3 is TGTGCCAGCGAGCCTAGGGGCCAGGGGCCCGATACGCAGTATTTT.